This T cell receptor beta chain was found in a study of shared clonotypes between healthy human individuals. Study overall: CD4 naive and CD4 memory each took three plates per donor, while CD8 naive took two and CD8 memory one.

Turning to this clone: Its antigen is still unknown.

Deletions cut 0 bases from V and 4 bases from J, with 9 bases between. Germline CDR1 is SGHAT and CDR2 is FQDESV (reference sequence). The CDR3 loop spans 15 amino acids. The protocol was immunoSEQ multiplex PCR, while the TCRdb copy is restricted to in-frame clones and leaves out a portion. The table lists over a million clones, around 76% of them singletons. Whole-study findings and limits: Shared clonotypes: about 5.3% naive CD4, around 3.4% naive CD8, around 2.2% memory CD4, 0.4% to 0.45% memory CD8.

Sample: memory CD4+ T cells sorted from blood. Subset specified: CD45RA-negative fraction. The chain combines TRBV11-1 with TRBJ2-2, with D possibly being TRBD2 (6 bases). The receptor was isolated from a man aged 18 to 29 in good health. The CDR3 sequence: CASSLAAGLTGELFF. CDR3 DNA: TGTGCCAGCAGCTTAGCGGCGGGGCTCACCGGGGAGCTGTTTTTT.